This T cell receptor (beta chain) was identified in a study of T cells after yellow fever vaccination. TCRdb analysed the 5' RACE reads with MiXCR anew, one entry per CDR3 protein. The sample lists some 350,000 distinct CDR3 sequences, roughly 4% occurring once. The CDR3 runs to 13 residues. The V gene lost 10 bases and the J gene lost 3 bases, with 13 bases spanning the gap. Germline assignment: CDR1 MNHNY and CDR2 SVGAGI (reference sequence). This clonotype was seen a handful of times. The TCR was taken from a man younger than 30 who received the YFV17D yellow fever vaccine. The material sequenced was PBMCs, taken 5 days after the yellow fever booster vaccination. The chain uses TRBV6-6 and TRBJ1-5, with unresolved D. CDR3 in DNA: TGTGCCACGAATTGGGGATCCAATCAGCCCCAGCATTTT. Its translation: CATNWGSNQPQHF.